This entry lists 21 T cell receptor beta chains sequenced from one sample in a study of blood T cell repertoires in COVID-19. TCRdb's copy holds only in-frame clones and misses some; the assay was immunoSEQ multiplex PCR. The repertoire holds approximately 89,000 clones, with roughly 84% as singletons. Sequencing was carried out using peripheral blood. These TCRs come from a woman in her seventies with acute or convalescent COVID-19.

The rearrangement uses TRBV28 and TRBJ2-3; 7 nucleotides agree with TRBD1. Germline V CDR1 and CDR2: MDHEN, SYDVKM. The CDR3 has 14 residues. V was pared by 7 bases and J by 6 bases, with 10 bases of the junction left unmatched. The CDR3 nucleotides are TGTGCCAGCACCTGGACAGGAACGGGGGATACGCAGTATTTT. Translated, it gives CASTWTGTGDTQYF. The variable domain in full, with the rest retrieved from reference TRBV28 and TRBJ2-3, is DVKVTQSSRYLVKRTGEKVFLECVQDMDHENMFWYRQDPGLGLRLIYFSYDVKMKEKGDIPEGYSVSREKKERFSLILESASTNQTSMYLCASTWTGTGDTQYFGPGTRLTVL.

This chain connects TRBV27 to TRBJ1-6; no firm D call. The CDR3 totals 14 residues. Trimming stripped 1 base from V and 12 bases from J, with 13 bases between. Germline V gene lookup returns CDR1 MNHEY and CDR2 SMNVEV (reference sequence). This CDR3 is CASSLFTAVQPLHF. CDR3 coding DNA: TGTGCCAGCAGTTTATTTACAGCGGTTCAACCCCTCCACTTT.

This clone was observed a few times. The gene calls are TRBV30 and TRBJ1-2; TRBD1 might be the D (6 bases). The CDR3 runs to 13 residues. Per germline, CDR1 GTSNPN and CDR2 SVGIG (reference sequence). Trimming pared 2 bases from V and 1 base from J, leaving 8 bases between. In DNA form, the CDR3 reads TGTGCCTGGAGTCCGGACAGTAACTATGGCTACACCTTC. It is translated as CAWSPDSNYGYTF.

The J gene is TRBJ2-5, the V gene TRBV10-2; possible D gene TRBD2, 7 bases. CDR3 length: 13 residues. Germline V gene sequence: CDR1 WSHSY, CDR2 SAAADI. V was shortened by 9 bases and J by 4 bases, with 15 bases between the two germline ends. The CDR3 loop reads CASKGGARETQYF. The CDR3 DNA sequence: TGCGCCAGTAAGGGGGGGGCCCGAGAGACCCAGTACTTC.

The J gene is TRBJ2-2, the V gene TRBV5-1; D gene ambiguous. Trimming stripped 0 bases from V and 7 bases from J, with 7 bases between. CDR3 length equals 13 residues. Germline V CDR1 and CDR2: SGHRS, YFSETQ. CDR3 region: CASSLGRSGELFF. The DNA for the CDR3 is TGCGCCAGCAGCTTGGGCCGGAGCGGGGAGCTGTTTTTT.

The CDR3 here is CANPPWQAGLTPGEQYV. CDR3 bases: TGTGCCAACCCACCCTGGCAGGCGGGGCTCACGCCAGGCGAGCAGTACGTC. This chain links TRBV19 with TRBJ2-7, with D possibly matching TRBD2 (6 bases). From germline, CDR1 is LNHDA and CDR2 SQIVND (reference sequence). The V and J ends lost 10 bases and 6 bases respectively, with 31 bases between them. The CDR3 sequence is 17 residues long.

The chain uses TRBV6-2 or TRBV6-3 and TRBJ2-7, with TRBD1 matching 8 bases. Germline-derived CDR1 and CDR2 are MNHEY and SVGEGT. The V segment lost 5 bases and the J segment 9 bases; nucleotides outside the gene matches: 18. The length of the CDR3 is 16 residues. CDR3 coding DNA: TGTGCCAGCAGTGGACACCAGACAGGGGCGAGATGGGGGCAGTACGTC. Amino acid sequence: CASSGHQTGARWGQYV.

V is TRBV29-1 and J is TRBJ2-1, with TRBD1 identical over 10 bases. This CDR3 comprises 15 residues. Per the germline V gene, CDR1 is SQVTM and CDR2 is ANQGSEA. J lost 5 bases, V lost 3 bases, and 7 bases had no gene match. The CDR3 region has the DNA TGCAGCGTTGACCCGGGACAGGGGACGGACAATGAGCAGTTCTTC. Protein sequence: CSVDPGQGTDNEQFF.

V is TRBV19 and J is TRBJ1-1; no definite D call. Germline CDR1 LNHDA, CDR2 SQIVND (reference sequence). V was trimmed by 1 base and J by 0 bases, leaving 12 bases between them. There are 16 residues in the CDR3. CDR3 nucleotides: TGTGCCAGTAGTATAGTGGAGGGTTCGTTGAACACTGAAGCTTTCTTT. This codes for CASSIVEGSLNTEAFF. Drawing the rest from reference TRBV19 and TRBJ1-1, the complete variable domain is DGGITQSPKYLFRKEGQNVTLSCEQNLNHDAMYWYRQDPGQGLRLIYYSQIVNDFQKGDIAEGYSVSREKKESFPLTVTSAQKNPTAFYLCASSIVEGSLNTEAFFGQGTRLTVV.

This chain links TRBV27 with TRBJ1-5, with D hard to call. V was pared by 9 bases and J by 5 bases, with 5 bases between. Per the germline V gene, CDR1 is MNHEY and CDR2 is SMNVEV (reference sequence). This CDR3 has 10 residues. The CDR3 DNA reads TGTGCCAGATCTTATCAGCCCCAGCATTTT. Translating it yields CARSYQPQHF.

The chain uses TRBV28 and TRBJ2-7; a weak D match, TRBD2 (6 bases). Looked up from germline, CDR1 is MDHEN and CDR2 is SYDVKM. The germline V and J ends were trimmed by 7 bases and 0 bases, with 10 bases remaining between them. The CDR3 is made up of 13 amino acids. The CDR3 sequence is CASKEGSSYEQYV. The CDR3 DNA follows: TGTGCCAGCAAGGAGGGTTCCTCCTACGAGCAGTACGTC.

Written as DNA, the CDR3 is TGTGCCAGCAGCTTAACTAGCGGGGGCTACGAGCAGTACGTC. Protein product: CASSLTSGGYEQYV. The rearrangement links TRBV5-6 to TRBJ2-7, with 11 nucleotides matching TRBD2. Germline V gene data show CDR1 as SGHDT and CDR2 as YYEEEE. The CDR3 extends over 14 amino acids. V trimming: 2 bases; J trimming: 3 bases; junction bases outside the gene matches: 1.

This clone was found once. The chain recombines TRBV5-1 with TRBJ2-2, with D possibly matching TRBD1 (6 bases). This CDR3 has 13 residues. Between the trimmed V and J ends, which lost 0 bases and 6 bases, there was a span of 6 bases. Germline V gene data show CDR1 as SGHRS and CDR2 as YFSETQ. Here the CDR3 reads CASSLEGAGELFF. In nucleotides, the CDR3 is TGCGCCAGCAGCTTGGAGGGGGCCGGGGAGCTGTTTTTT.

DNA for the CDR3: TGTGCCAGCAGTTATGGCGGGGAACTGTTTTTT. This sequence encodes CASSYGGELFF. The gene calls are TRBV6-5 and TRBJ1-4; D remains ambiguous. This CDR3 is 11 amino acids long. The ends were cut back, 3 bases at V and 12 bases at J, with 8 bases in the middle. CDR1 and CDR2 from the germline V gene are MNHEY and SVGAGI.

The chain has TRBV10-3 and TRBJ1-3; D unresolved. This CDR3 has 14 amino acids. CDR1 is ENHRY and CDR2 is SYGVKD in the germline V gene. V was clipped by 11 bases and J by 0 bases, with 14 bases between them. CDR3 DNA: TGTGCCTCTCGCCCAGGTAGCTCTGGAAACACCATATATTTT. Amino acid sequence: CASRPGSSGNTIYF.

This chain connects TRBV19 to TRBJ1-5; D perhaps matches TRBD1 (5 bases). From germline, CDR1 is LNHDA and CDR2 SQIVND (reference sequence). The V and J ends lost 3 bases and 7 bases respectively, with 10 bases between them. The CDR3 is 13 residues long. The CDR3 sequence is CASSIPEGQPQHF. As DNA, the CDR3 is TGTGCCAGTAGTATCCCGGAGGGGCAGCCCCAGCATTTT. Filled out from reference TRBV19 and TRBJ1-5, the complete variable domain reads DGGITQSPKYLFRKEGQNVTLSCEQNLNHDAMYWYRQDPGQGLRLIYYSQIVNDFQKGDIAEGYSVSREKKESFPLTVTSAQKNPTAFYLCASSIPEGQPQHFGDGTRLSIL.

The chain carries TRBV28 and TRBJ1-6; TRBD1 aligns across 12 bases. This CDR3 comprises 16 residues. Germline V gene lookup returns CDR1 MDHEN and CDR2 SYDVKM. V gave up 6 bases and J gave up 8 bases; unmatched junction bases: 8. CDR3 DNA sequence: TGTGCCAGCAGGTCAGGGACAGGGGGCCGGGATTCACCCCTCCACTTT. Translation: CASRSGTGGRDSPLHF.

Comment on this clone: The junction does not match germline at one end; this may be a read error. This chain links TRBV7-8 with TRBJ2-1, with D tentatively TRBD1 (5 bases). CDR1 is SGHVS and CDR2 is FQNEAQ in the germline V gene. The CDR3 loop spans 13 amino acids. The CDR3 spells CACSARVGNEQFF. DNA of the CDR3: TGTGCCTGCAGCGCCAGGGTGGGCAATGAGCAGTTCTTC.

J is TRBJ1-1 and V is TRBV3-1 (or the pseudogene TRBV3-2); D might be TRBD1 (6 bases). Between the trimmed V and J ends, which lost 8 bases and 8 bases, there was a span of 12 bases. Germline CDR1 and CDR2: LGHDT and YNNKEL (reference sequence). This CDR3 contains 11 residues. The CDR3 sequence is CASRTESEAFF. The CDR3 bases are TGTGCCAGCCGGACAGAAAGCGAAGCTTTCTTT.

The genes are TRBV2 and TRBJ1-2, with no clear D. Trimming removed 3 bases from V and 6 bases from J, with 8 bases in between. The germline V gene encodes CDR1 SNHLY and CDR2 FYNNEI. This CDR3 is built from 12 residues. The chain's CDR3 is CASSETSNGYTF. For the CDR3, the DNA is TGTGCCAGCAGTGAGACTAGTAATGGCTACACCTTC.

The chain recombines TRBV11-2 with TRBJ2-5, with 12 bases fitting TRBD2. The CDR3 has 16 amino acids. V was pared by 5 bases and J by 1 base, with 5 bases of the junction left unmatched. The germline V gene encodes CDR1 SGHAT and CDR2 FQNNGV. Written as DNA, the CDR3 is TGTGCCAGCAGCCAAGGACTAGCGGGACTCCAAGAGACCCAGTACTTC. Translation: CASSQGLAGLQETQYF.